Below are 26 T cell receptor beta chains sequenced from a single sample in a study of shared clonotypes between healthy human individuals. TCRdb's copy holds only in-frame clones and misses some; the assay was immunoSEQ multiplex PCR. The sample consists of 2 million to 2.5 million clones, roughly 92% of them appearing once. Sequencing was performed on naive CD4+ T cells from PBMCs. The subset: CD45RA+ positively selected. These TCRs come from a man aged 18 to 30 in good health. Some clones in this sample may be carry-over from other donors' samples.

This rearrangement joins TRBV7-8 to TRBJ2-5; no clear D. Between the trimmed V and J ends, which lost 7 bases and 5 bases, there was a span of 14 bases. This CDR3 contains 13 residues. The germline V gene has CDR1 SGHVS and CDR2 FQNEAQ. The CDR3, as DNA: TGTGCCAGCACTAGTGATAATTCGGAGACCCAGTACTTC. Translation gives CASTSDNSETQYF.

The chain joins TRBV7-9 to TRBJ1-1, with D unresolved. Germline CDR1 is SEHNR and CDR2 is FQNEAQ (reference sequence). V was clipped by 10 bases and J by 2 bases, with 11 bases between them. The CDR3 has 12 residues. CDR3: CAIVAGNTEAFF. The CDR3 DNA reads TGTGCCATCGTGGCAGGTAACACTGAAGCTTTCTTT.

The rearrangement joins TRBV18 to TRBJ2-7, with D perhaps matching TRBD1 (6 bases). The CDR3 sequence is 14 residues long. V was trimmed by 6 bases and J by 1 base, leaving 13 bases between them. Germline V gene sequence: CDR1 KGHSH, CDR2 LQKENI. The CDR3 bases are TGTGCCAGCTCTACCGGGACACCATCCTACGAGCAGTACTTC. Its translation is CASSTGTPSYEQYF.

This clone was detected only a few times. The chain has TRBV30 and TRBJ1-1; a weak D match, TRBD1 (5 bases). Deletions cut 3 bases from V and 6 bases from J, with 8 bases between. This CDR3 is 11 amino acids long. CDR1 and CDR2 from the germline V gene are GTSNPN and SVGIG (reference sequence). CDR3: CAWSAGAEAFF. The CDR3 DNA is TGTGCCTGGAGCGCGGGGGCTGAAGCTTTCTTT.

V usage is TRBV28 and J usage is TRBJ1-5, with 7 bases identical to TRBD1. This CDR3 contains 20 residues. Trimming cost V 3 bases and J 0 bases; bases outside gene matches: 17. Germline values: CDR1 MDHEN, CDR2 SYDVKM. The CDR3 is CASSLGEGAIYGYSNQPQHF. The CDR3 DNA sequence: TGTGCCAGCAGTTTGGGGGAGGGGGCGATTTATGGTTATAGCAATCAGCCCCAGCATTTT.

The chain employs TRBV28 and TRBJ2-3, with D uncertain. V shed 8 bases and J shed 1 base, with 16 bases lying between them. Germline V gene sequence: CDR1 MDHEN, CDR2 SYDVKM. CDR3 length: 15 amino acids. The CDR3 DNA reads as TGTGCCAGCGGGTCCCAAGCCCTAGGCACAGATACGCAGTATTTT. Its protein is CASGSQALGTDTQYF.

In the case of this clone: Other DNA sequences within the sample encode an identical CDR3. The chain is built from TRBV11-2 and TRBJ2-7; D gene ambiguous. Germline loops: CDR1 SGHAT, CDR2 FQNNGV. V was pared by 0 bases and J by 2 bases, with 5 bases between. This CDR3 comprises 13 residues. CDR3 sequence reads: CASSLDRTYEQYF. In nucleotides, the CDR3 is TGTGCCAGCAGCTTAGACAGAACCTACGAGCAGTACTTC.

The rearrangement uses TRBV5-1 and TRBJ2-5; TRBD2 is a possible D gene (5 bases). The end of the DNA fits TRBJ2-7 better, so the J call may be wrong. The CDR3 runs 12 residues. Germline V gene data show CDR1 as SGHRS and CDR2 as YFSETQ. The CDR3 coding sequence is TGCGCCAGCAGCACCACTAGTGACGAGCAGTACTTC. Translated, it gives CASSTTSDEQYF.

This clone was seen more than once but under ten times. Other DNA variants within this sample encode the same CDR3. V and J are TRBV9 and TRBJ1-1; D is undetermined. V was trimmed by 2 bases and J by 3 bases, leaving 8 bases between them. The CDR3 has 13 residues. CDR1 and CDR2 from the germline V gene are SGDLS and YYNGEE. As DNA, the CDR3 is TGTGCCAGCAGCGTCGGTTGGGACACTGAAGCTTTCTTT. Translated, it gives CASSVGWDTEAFF.

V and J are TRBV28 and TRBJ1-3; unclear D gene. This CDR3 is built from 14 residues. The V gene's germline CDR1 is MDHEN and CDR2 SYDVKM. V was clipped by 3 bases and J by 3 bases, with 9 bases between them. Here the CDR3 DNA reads TGTGCCAGCAGTTTTTCCGTCGGTGGAAACACCATATATTTT. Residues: CASSFSVGGNTIYF.

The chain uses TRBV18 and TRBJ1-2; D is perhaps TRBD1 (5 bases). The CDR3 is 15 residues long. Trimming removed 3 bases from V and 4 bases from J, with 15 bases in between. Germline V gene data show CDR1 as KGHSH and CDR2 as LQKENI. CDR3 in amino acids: CASSPQKLGGYGYTF. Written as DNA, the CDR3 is TGTGCCAGCTCACCCCAGAAGCTTGGGGGCTATGGCTACACCTTC. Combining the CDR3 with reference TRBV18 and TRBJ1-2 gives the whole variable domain NAGVMQNPRHLVRRRGQEARLRCSPMKGHSHVYWYRQLPEEGLKFMVYLQKENIIDESGMPKERFSAEFPKEGPSILRIQQVVRGDSAAYFCASSPQKLGGYGYTFGSGTRLTVV.

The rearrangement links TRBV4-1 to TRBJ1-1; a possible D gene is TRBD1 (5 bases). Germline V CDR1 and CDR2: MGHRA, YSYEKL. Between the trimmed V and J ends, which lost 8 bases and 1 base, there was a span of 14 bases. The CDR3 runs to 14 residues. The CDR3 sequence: CASSRDGWNTEAFF. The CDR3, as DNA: TGCGCCAGCTCCCGGGACGGGTGGAACACTGAAGCTTTCTTT.

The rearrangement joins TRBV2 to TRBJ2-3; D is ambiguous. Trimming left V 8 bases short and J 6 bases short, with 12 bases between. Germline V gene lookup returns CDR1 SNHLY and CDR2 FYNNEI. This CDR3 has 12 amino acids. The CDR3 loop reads CASQARSDTQYF. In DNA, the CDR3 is TGTGCCAGCCAGGCGCGGTCGGATACGCAGTATTTT.

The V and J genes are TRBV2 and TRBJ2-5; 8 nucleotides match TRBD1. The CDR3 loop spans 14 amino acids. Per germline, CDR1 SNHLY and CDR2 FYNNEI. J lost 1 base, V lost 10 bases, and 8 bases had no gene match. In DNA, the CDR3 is TGTGCCACTAGACAGGGGCCCCCCCAAGAGACCCAGTACTTC. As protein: CATRQGPPQETQYF.

CDR3 sequence (DNA): TGTGCCAGTTTACAGGGGAATAGCAATCAGCCCCAGCATTTT. It specifies CASLQGNSNQPQHF. This chain joins TRBV28 and TRBJ1-5; 7 positions match TRBD1. This CDR3 is built from 14 residues. V shed 9 bases and J 0 bases; nucleotides not matched to a gene: 5. The V gene's germline CDR1 is MDHEN and CDR2 SYDVKM.

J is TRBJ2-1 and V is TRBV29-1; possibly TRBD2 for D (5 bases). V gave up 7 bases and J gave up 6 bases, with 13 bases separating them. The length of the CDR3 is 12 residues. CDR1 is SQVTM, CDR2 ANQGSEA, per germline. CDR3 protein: CSGSGRINEQFF. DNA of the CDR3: TGCAGCGGAAGCGGACGGATCAATGAGCAGTTCTTC.

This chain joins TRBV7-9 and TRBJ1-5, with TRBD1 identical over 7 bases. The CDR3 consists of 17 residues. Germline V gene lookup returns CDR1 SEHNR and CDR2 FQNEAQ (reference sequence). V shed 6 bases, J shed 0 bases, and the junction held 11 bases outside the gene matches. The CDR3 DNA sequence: TGTGCCAGCAGTCCGAACAGGGGAGCGGGTAGCAATCAGCCCCAGCATTTT. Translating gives CASSPNRGAGSNQPQHF.

The DNA for the CDR3 is TGTGCCAGCAGCCACTATAGGGATGAGCAGTTCTTC. Its translation: CASSHYRDEQFF. V usage is TRBV7-6 and J usage is TRBJ2-1; D is unclear. Trimming took 5 bases from V and 8 from J, leaving 10 bases between them. Germline V gene sequence: CDR1 SGHVS, CDR2 FNYEAQ. This CDR3 has 12 amino acids. Together with reference TRBV7-6 and TRBJ2-1, the CDR3 gives the full variable domain: GAGVSQSPRYKVTKRGQDVALRCDPISGHVSLYWYRQALGQGPEFLTYFNYEAQQDKSGLPNDRFSAERPEGSISTLTIQRTEQRDSAMYRCASSHYRDEQFFGPGTRLTVL.

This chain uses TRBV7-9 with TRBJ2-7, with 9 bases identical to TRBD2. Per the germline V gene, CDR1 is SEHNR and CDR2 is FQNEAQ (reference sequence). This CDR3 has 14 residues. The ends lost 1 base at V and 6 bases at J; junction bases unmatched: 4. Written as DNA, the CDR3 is TGTGCCAGCAGCTTAGGCGCGGGAGGGGTCGAGCAGTACTTC. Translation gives CASSLGAGGVEQYF.

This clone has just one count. The CDR3 protein is CASARAGEQYF. The CDR3 nucleotides are TGTGCCAGCGCCCGGGCGGGGGAGCAGTACTTC. This chain uses TRBV9 with TRBJ2-7; weak D call: TRBD2 (6 bases). The CDR3 totals 11 residues. V lost 7 bases and J 7 bases, leaving 12 bases between the germline ends. Germline lookup yields CDR1 SGDLS and CDR2 YYNGEE.

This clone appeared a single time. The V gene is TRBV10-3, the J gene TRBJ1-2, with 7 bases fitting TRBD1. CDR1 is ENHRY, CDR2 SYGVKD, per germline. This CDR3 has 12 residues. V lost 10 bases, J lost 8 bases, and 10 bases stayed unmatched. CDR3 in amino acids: CATQDRLDGYTF. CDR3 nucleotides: TGTGCCACCCAGGACAGGTTGGACGGCTACACCTTC.

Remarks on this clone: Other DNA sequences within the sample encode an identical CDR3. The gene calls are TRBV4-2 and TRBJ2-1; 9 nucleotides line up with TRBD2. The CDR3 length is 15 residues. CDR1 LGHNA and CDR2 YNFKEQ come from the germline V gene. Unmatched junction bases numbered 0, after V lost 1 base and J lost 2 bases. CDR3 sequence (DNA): TGTGCCAGCAGCCAAGTAGCGGGAGCCTACAATGAGCAGTTCTTC. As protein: CASSQVAGAYNEQFF.

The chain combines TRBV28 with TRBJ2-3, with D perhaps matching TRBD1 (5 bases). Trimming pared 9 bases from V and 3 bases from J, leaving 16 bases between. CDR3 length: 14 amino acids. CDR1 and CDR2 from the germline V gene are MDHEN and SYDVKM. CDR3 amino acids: CASQPSGFTDTQYF. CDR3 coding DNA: TGTGCCAGTCAACCCTCAGGGTTTACAGATACGCAGTATTTT.

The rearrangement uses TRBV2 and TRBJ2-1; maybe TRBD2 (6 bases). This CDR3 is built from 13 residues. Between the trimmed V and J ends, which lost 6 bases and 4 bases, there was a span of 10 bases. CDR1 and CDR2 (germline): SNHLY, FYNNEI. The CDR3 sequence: CASSWEDYNEQFF. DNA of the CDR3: TGTGCCAGCAGCTGGGAGGATTACAATGAGCAGTTCTTC.

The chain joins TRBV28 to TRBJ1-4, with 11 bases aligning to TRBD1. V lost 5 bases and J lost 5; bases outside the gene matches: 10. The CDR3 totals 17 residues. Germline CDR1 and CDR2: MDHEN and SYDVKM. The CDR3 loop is CASSPGDRGFRNEKLFF. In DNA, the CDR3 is TGTGCCAGCAGTCCTGGGGACAGGGGGTTCAGAAATGAAAAACTGTTTTTT. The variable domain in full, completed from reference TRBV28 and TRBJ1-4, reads DVKVTQSSRYLVKRTGEKVFLECVQDMDHENMFWYRQDPGLGLRLIYFSYDVKMKEKGDIPEGYSVSREKKERFSLILESASTNQTSMYLCASSPGDRGFRNEKLFFGSGTQLSVL.

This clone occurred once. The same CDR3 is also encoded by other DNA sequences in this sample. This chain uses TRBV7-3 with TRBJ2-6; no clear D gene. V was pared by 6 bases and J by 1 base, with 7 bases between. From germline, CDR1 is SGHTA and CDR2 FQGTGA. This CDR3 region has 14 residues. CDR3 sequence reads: CASSQISGANVLTF. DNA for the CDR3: TGTGCCAGCAGTCAAATTTCTGGGGCCAACGTCCTGACTTTC.